A single sample gave rise to the 30 T cell receptor beta chains below, sequenced in a study of T cells after yellow fever vaccination (dated by TCRdb to about 2019). The sample's treatment or condition label is to be understood as: live attenuated yellow fever vaccine strain. Libraries were constructed by 5' RACE. TCRdb shows the sequencer as Illumina HiSeq 2500. Through fastp at Q25 and MiXCR, TCRdb rebuilt clones from the public reads, retaining in-frame beta chains. Every entry covers one CDR3 protein and lists the most common genes and DNA from its rows. The sample table shows under 200,000 distinct CDR3 sequences, and 5.5% to 7.5% are seen once. The ten largest account for 2.5% of the sample. The material was CD4+ T cells sorted from PBMCs, obtained about 5 days after the first yellow fever vaccination. The receptors originated from a man aged 18-30 years who received the YFV17D yellow fever vaccine.

J is TRBJ1-5 and V is TRBV20-1; D gene uncertain. The CDR3 extends over 14 amino acids. Germline CDR1 is DFQATT and CDR2 is SNEGSKA (reference sequence). V shed 3 bases and J shed 2 bases, with 11 bases lying between them. This CDR3 reads CSASNGEGNQPQHF. The CDR3 nucleotides read TGCAGTGCTAGCAACGGGGAGGGCAATCAGCCCCAGCATTTT.

This chain connects TRBV7-3 to TRBJ2-6; D is unclear. V shed 0 bases and J shed 4 bases, with 7 bases lying between them. This CDR3 has 15 amino acids. Germline CDR1 is SGHTA and CDR2 is FQGTGA. CDR3 residues: CASSLTLSGANVLTF. The CDR3, as DNA: TGTGCCAGCAGCTTAACGTTATCCGGGGCCAACGTCCTGACTTTC.

The gene calls are TRBV23-1 and TRBJ1-1; 8 bases agree with TRBD1. TRBV23-1 is identified as an open reading frame with a role that is uncertain. V gave up 2 bases and J gave up 3 bases; unmatched junction bases: 5. The CDR3 consists of 15 residues. The CDR3 spells CASSQVKTGDTEAFF. DNA for the CDR3: TGCGCCAGCAGTCAAGTAAAGACAGGGGACACTGAAGCTTTCTTT.

This clonotype was seen only a few times. The chain joins TRBV5-1 to TRBJ2-5; TRBD2 matches at 7 bases. The CDR3 is made up of 16 amino acids. Germline CDR1 and CDR2: SGHRS and YFSETQ. Losses at the gene ends were 0 bases for V and 3 bases for J; bases not matched to a gene: 8. This chain's CDR3 is CASSLARGLEEETQYF. CDR3 in DNA: TGCGCCAGCAGCTTGGCTCGTGGACTAGAAGAAGAGACCCAGTACTTC.

The chain combines TRBV3-1 with TRBJ1-5, with no clear D. This CDR3 is 14 amino acids long. The V end was cut by 2 bases, the J end by 5 bases, with 10 bases between. Germline lookup yields CDR1 LGHDT and CDR2 YNNKEL (reference sequence). CDR3 amino acids: CASSQTPGDQPQHF. CDR3 coding DNA: TGTGCCAGCAGCCAAACGCCTGGGGATCAGCCCCAGCATTTT.

The chain uses TRBV5-1 and TRBJ2-2; no clear D gene. This CDR3 has 13 residues. Germline V CDR1 and CDR2: SGHRS, YFSETQ. The V gene lost 0 bases and the J gene lost 7 bases, with 7 bases spanning the gap. The CDR3 DNA is TGCGCCAGCAGCTTGGAGGTCGTCGGGGAGCTGTTTTTT. Its protein product is CASSLEVVGELFF.

This clonotype came up a few times. V usage is TRBV3-1 and J usage is TRBJ1-6; D gene unclear. Looked up from germline, CDR1 is LGHDT and CDR2 is YNNKEL (reference sequence). The CDR3 is 15 residues long. Between the trimmed V and J ends, which lost 4 bases and 9 bases, there was a span of 16 bases. CDR3 amino acids: CASSLAGGRSSPLHF. In nucleotides, the CDR3 is TGTGCCAGCAGCCTAGCCGGAGGCCGTAGTTCACCCCTCCACTTT.

This clonotype was seen more than once but under ten times. The chain has TRBV11-2 and TRBJ1-1; 11 bases agree with TRBD1. Germline V gives CDR1 SGHAT, CDR2 FQNNGV. The V and J ends lost 5 bases and 5 bases, in that order; junction bases with no gene match: 4. The CDR3 covers 14 residues. CDR3 nucleotides: TGTGCCAGCAGCAGGACAGGGGGCGAAACTGAAGCTTTCTTT. It is translated as CASSRTGGETEAFF.

The chain is built from TRBV12-3 or TRBV12-4 and TRBJ2-2; possibly TRBD1 for D (5 bases). The germline V and J ends were trimmed by 5 bases and 5 bases, with 12 bases remaining between them. The length of the CDR3 is 14 residues. This CDR3 reads CASSPDSWTGELFF. CDR3 nucleotides: TGTGCCAGCAGTCCAGACAGTTGGACCGGGGAGCTGTTTTTT.

This clonotype was observed many times. The V gene is TRBV7-2, the J gene TRBJ1-2, with a weak D call TRBD1 (6 bases). This CDR3 is built from 15 residues. The germline gives CDR1 SGHTA, CDR2 FQGNSA. The V end lost 2 bases, the J end lost 6 bases, and 16 bases lay between the germline ends. The CDR3 region has the DNA TGTGCCAGCAGCTTATCGGGGGGAACAGGGAATGGCTACACCTTC. Translated: CASSLSGGTGNGYTF.

This clonotype was recorded at least ten times. The genes are TRBV4-3 and TRBJ1-4; a weak D match, TRBD1 (5 bases). Germline lookup yields CDR1 LGHNA and CDR2 YSLEER. This CDR3 spans 13 amino acids. Trimming stripped 0 bases from V and 8 bases from J, with 7 bases between. The CDR3, as DNA: TGCGCCAGCAGCCAAGATTGGGGGGAAAAACTGTTTTTT. Encoded protein: CASSQDWGEKLFF.

This clonotype was counted a few times. J is TRBJ1-1 and V is TRBV3-1; D unresolved. The CDR3 has 13 residues. Germline CDR1 LGHDT, CDR2 YNNKEL (reference sequence). V was trimmed by 4 bases and J by 6 bases, leaving 12 bases between them. CDR3 in DNA: TGTGCCAGCAGCCCGGGCGAGGGCTCTGAAGCTTTCTTT. Translation gives CASSPGEGSEAFF.

The sample holds many counts of this clonotype. This chain's CDR3 is CASSLEPGGNQGYTF. The CDR3 DNA sequence: TGCGCCAGCAGCTTGGAGCCAGGGGGTAATCAGGGCTACACCTTC. This sequence joins TRBV5-1 and TRBJ1-2; 7 bases align to TRBD1. The CDR3 covers 15 residues. Germline CDR1 and CDR2: SGHRS and YFSETQ. The J segment lost 8 bases and the V segment lost 0 bases, leaving 10 bases of the junction unmatched.

This clonotype was picked up many times. The chain employs TRBV29-1 and TRBJ2-3; 11 bases are a match to TRBD2. The J segment lost 6 bases and the V segment lost 3 bases, leaving 8 bases of the junction unmatched. This CDR3 has 15 amino acids. Germline-derived CDR1 and CDR2 are SQVTM and ANQGSEA. This chain's CDR3 is CSVDPSGGFDDTQYF. The CDR3 nucleotides read TGCAGCGTTGACCCTAGCGGGGGGTTCGATGATACGCAGTATTTT.

A note on this clonotype: Being one base from a much bigger clone, this may be a read error. This chain links TRBV27 with TRBJ2-3; unclear D gene. Germline CDR1 reads MNHEY; CDR2 reads SMNVEV (reference sequence). The CDR3 consists of 11 residues. DNA of the CDR3: TGTGCCGGCAGTGCTAGAGGTACGCAGTATTTT. This translates into CAGSARGTQYF.

This clonotype has only a few counts. The chain links TRBV6-2 or TRBV6-3 to TRBJ1-2; D is ambiguous. Trimming took 6 bases from V and 9 from J, leaving 20 bases between them. Germline V CDR1 and CDR2: MNHEY, SVGEGT. This CDR3 spans 14 amino acids. CDR3 DNA: TGTGCCAGCAGCCGGACGGAGCCCTTTCTTAGCTACACCTTC. This codes for CASSRTEPFLSYTF.

The V call is TRBV12-3 or TRBV12-4, the J call TRBJ1-2, with D tentatively TRBD1 (5 bases). Between the trimmed V and J ends, which lost 8 bases and 4 bases, there was a span of 17 bases. This CDR3 has 14 residues. Here the CDR3 reads CASSLGVESYGYTF. The CDR3 nucleotides are TGTGCCAGCTCGCTGGGGGTAGAGAGCTATGGCTACACCTTC.

The chain joins TRBV6-6 to TRBJ1-1, with D possibly being TRBD1 (5 bases). The CDR3 spans 14 residues. Looked up from germline, CDR1 is MNHNY and CDR2 is SVGAGI (reference sequence). V was pared by 7 bases and J by 2 bases, with 14 bases between. This chain's CDR3 is CASTRSDSNTEAFF. CDR3 bases: TGTGCCAGCACCCGCTCCGACAGCAACACTGAAGCTTTCTTT.

This chain connects TRBV20-1 to TRBJ1-5; 9 bases are shared with TRBD1. CDR1 is DFQATT and CDR2 is SNEGSKA in the germline V gene (reference sequence). This CDR3 is built from 16 residues. Trimming removed 3 bases from V and 0 bases from J; junction bases left unmatched: 6. In DNA form, the CDR3 reads TGCAGTGCTAGCGAACCGGGACAGGGTAGCAATCAGCCCCAGCATTTT. Its translation is CSASEPGQGSNQPQHF.

The J gene is TRBJ2-1, the V gene TRBV12-3 or TRBV12-4; unclear D gene. V was pared by 6 bases and J by 7 bases, with 10 bases between. The CDR3 consists of 12 residues. CDR3 sequence (DNA): TGTGCCAGCAGACGCATTGGTAATGAGCAGTTCTTC. It specifies CASRRIGNEQFF.

A few counts support this clonotype. The genes are TRBV12-3 or TRBV12-4 and TRBJ2-3; D possibly matches TRBD1 or TRBD2 (6 bases each). This CDR3 spans 16 amino acids. The germline V and J ends were trimmed by 6 bases and 2 bases, with 18 bases remaining between them. The DNA for the CDR3 is TGTGCCAGCAGACCTAGGGGGGCCGCCCTCACAGATACGCAGTATTTT. Translating gives CASRPRGAALTDTQYF.

This clonotype showed up just a few times. This chain's CDR3 is CASSRREVGEAFF. CDR3 coding DNA: TGTGCCAGTAGTAGGCGAGAGGTGGGTGAAGCTTTCTTT. The rearrangement links TRBV19 to TRBJ1-1; D ambiguous. Trimming pared 4 bases from V and 7 bases from J, leaving 13 bases between. The CDR3 runs 13 residues. The germline CDR1 and CDR2 sequences are LNHDA and SQIVND (reference sequence).

At least ten counts were recorded for this clonotype. This chain uses TRBV20-1 with TRBJ1-1; 7 bases align to TRBD1. CDR1 DFQATT and CDR2 SNEGSKA come from the germline V gene (reference sequence). The V segment lost 6 bases and the J segment 1 base; nucleotides outside the gene matches: 5. The CDR3 has 13 amino acids. The CDR3 DNA follows: TGCAGTGCCTCCGGGACAGCGAACACTGAAGCTTTCTTT. Protein product: CSASGTANTEAFF.

This clonotype appeared many times. The chain uses TRBV5-1 and TRBJ2-7, with TRBD2 matching over 8 bases. Germline lookup yields CDR1 SGHRS and CDR2 YFSETQ. Trimming cost V 0 bases and J 7 bases; bases outside gene matches: 12. The CDR3 loop spans 16 amino acids. CDR3 region: CASSLGPVAGSGEQYV. DNA for the CDR3: TGCGCCAGCAGCTTGGGCCCAGTAGCGGGGTCGGGTGAGCAGTACGTC.

The sample holds a few counts of this clonotype. The genes are TRBV27 and TRBJ1-5; D ambiguous. Per germline, CDR1 MNHEY and CDR2 SMNVEV (reference sequence). The CDR3 length is 15 residues. Trimming stripped 5 bases from V and 1 base from J, with 12 bases between. For the CDR3, the DNA is TGTGCCAGCAGTACCCTAAAGGACAGCAATCAGCCCCAGCATTTT. Translation: CASSTLKDSNQPQHF.

This clonotype appeared a few times. The J gene is TRBJ2-7, the V gene TRBV16, with D perhaps TRBD1 (5 bases). V was pared by 2 bases and J by 4 bases, with 12 bases between. Germline-derived CDR1 and CDR2 are KGHSY and FQNENV. This CDR3 contains 14 residues. The CDR3 DNA reads TGTGCCAGCAGCCAAGGGCAGGGCCCATACGAGCAGTACGTC. It codes for CASSQGQGPYEQYV.

J is TRBJ2-7 and V is TRBV19; possible D gene TRBD1, 6 bases. CDR3 size: 14 residues. V was pared by 2 bases and J by 2 bases, with 10 bases between. Per germline, CDR1 LNHDA and CDR2 SQIVND (reference sequence). CDR3 nucleotide sequence: TGTGCCAGTAGTATAAGGGACAAGACCTACGAGCAGTACTTC. Amino acid sequence: CASSIRDKTYEQYF.

This clonotype was observed a handful of times. V and J are TRBV2 and TRBJ2-7, with 11 bases lining up with TRBD2. After removal of 6 bases from V and 4 bases from J, the junction contained 8 bases not matched to a gene. The CDR3 has 15 residues. From germline, CDR1 is SNHLY and CDR2 FYNNEI. The CDR3 DNA is TGTGCCAGCAGAACCAGACTAGCGGGGAGATACGAGCAGTACTTC. Translating gives CASRTRLAGRYEQYF.

This clonotype was seen many times. The chain joins TRBV12-3 or TRBV12-4 to TRBJ2-2; no firm D call. Trimming removed 7 bases at V and 7 bases at J, with 16 bases between. The CDR3 has 14 amino acids. CDR3 region: CASILRHLGGELFF. As DNA, the CDR3 is TGTGCCAGCATCTTAAGGCACTTGGGCGGGGAGCTGTTTTTT.

This clonotype appeared many times. V and J are TRBV5-1 and TRBJ2-5; D call uncertain. This CDR3 region has 13 residues. Trimming pared 2 bases from V and 7 bases from J, leaving 12 bases between. Germline CDR1 and CDR2: SGHRS and YFSETQ. CDR3: CASSFQAPGTQYF. The CDR3 DNA sequence: TGCGCCAGCAGCTTCCAGGCTCCTGGGACCCAGTACTTC.